A single sample gave rise to the 30 T cell receptor beta chains below, sequenced in a study of blood T cell repertoires in COVID-19. The assay was immunoSEQ multiplex PCR, and TCRdb's table has in-frame clones only and misses some. The sample lists approximately 140,000 clones; 88% were seen once. The sequenced sample was peripheral blood. These receptors were taken from a woman aged 60 to 75 with acute or convalescent COVID-19.

The gene calls are TRBV7-2 and TRBJ1-5; maybe TRBD1 (6 bases). Germline values: CDR1 SGHTA, CDR2 FQGNSA. The CDR3 loop spans 16 amino acids. V was clipped by 7 bases and J by 1 base, with 17 bases between them. The CDR3 is CASTLHPQGSNQPQHF. In nucleotides, the CDR3 is TGTGCCAGCACCCTCCACCCACAGGGAAGCAATCAGCCCCAGCATTTT.

V gene TRBV6-1 combines with J gene TRBJ2-3; tentatively, D is TRBD2 (6 bases). Trimming took 3 bases from V and 2 from J, leaving 12 bases between them. Germline loops: CDR1 MNHNS, CDR2 SASEGT. This CDR3 comprises 15 residues. The CDR3 reads CASSEAGRPTDTQYF. In DNA, the CDR3 is TGTGCCAGCAGTGAGGCGGGGCGACCCACAGATACGCAGTATTTT.

The rearrangement uses TRBV6-2 or TRBV6-3 and TRBJ2-5; D gene ambiguous. The germline gives CDR1 MNHEY, CDR2 SVGEGT. V lost 6 bases to trimming and J lost 1 base, with 9 bases between them. CDR3 length: 13 residues. The DNA for the CDR3 is TGTGCCAGCAGCGCTGTTAGCCAAGAGACCCAGTACTTC. Translation gives CASSAVSQETQYF.

The chain uses TRBV15 and TRBJ2-5; 9 bases align to TRBD1. This CDR3 region has 16 residues. V dropped 3 bases and J dropped 5; count of bases not matched to a gene: 10. The germline gives CDR1 LNHNV, CDR2 YYDKDF (reference sequence). CDR3 nucleotide sequence: TGTGCCACCAGCAGTACCCGGACAGGGGTTTGGGAGACCCAGTACTTC. As protein: CATSSTRTGVWETQYF.

V and J are TRBV7-8 and TRBJ1-1; no clear D gene. CDR1 is SGHVS, CDR2 FQNEAQ, per germline. The V and J ends lost 6 bases and 5 bases respectively, with 19 bases between them. This CDR3 has 15 amino acids. CDR3 DNA sequence: TGTGCCAGCAGACCCCGCCCGGGTCTTCTTACTGAAGCTTTCTTT. Translation: CASRPRPGLLTEAFF.

J is TRBJ2-7 and V is TRBV27; TRBD1 aligns across 10 bases. Looked up from germline, CDR1 is MNHEY and CDR2 is SMNVEV (reference sequence). V lost 6 bases to trimming and J lost 4 bases; unmatched junction nucleotides: 6. The CDR3 is made up of 14 amino acids. In nucleotides, the CDR3 is TGTGCCAGCAGGGGGACAGGGGTGACGTACGAGCAGTACTTC. Protein product: CASRGTGVTYEQYF.

The rearrangement joins TRBV3-1 (or the pseudogene TRBV3-2) to TRBJ1-1, with 7 bases aligning to TRBD1. Germline CDR1 and CDR2: LGHDT and YNNKEL (reference sequence). The CDR3 runs to 14 residues. With V trimmed by 4 bases and J by 7 bases, 9 bases remained unmatched. The CDR3 coding sequence is TGTGCCAGCAGCCCGCGACAGGGACGGGTTGAAGCTTTCTTT. Its translation is CASSPRQGRVEAFF.

The chain uses TRBV19 and TRBJ1-1, with a tentative D call TRBD1 (5 bases). Germline values: CDR1 LNHDA, CDR2 SQIVND (reference sequence). The length of the CDR3 is 12 residues. Trimming removed 0 bases from V and 9 bases from J, with 8 bases in between. This CDR3 reads CASSIEGGQAFF. For the CDR3, the DNA is TGTGCCAGTAGTATAGAGGGGGGACAAGCTTTCTTT. The full variable domain, its missing parts supplied by reference TRBV19 and TRBJ1-1, is DGGITQSPKYLFRKEGQNVTLSCEQNLNHDAMYWYRQDPGQGLRLIYYSQIVNDFQKGDIAEGYSVSREKKESFPLTVTSAQKNPTAFYLCASSIEGGQAFFGQGTRLTVV.

The genes are TRBV5-1 and TRBJ1-1; TRBD1 is a possible D gene (6 bases). Germline V gene sequence: CDR1 SGHRS, CDR2 YFSETQ. The CDR3 spans 13 residues. The germline V and J ends were trimmed by 7 bases and 1 base, with 11 bases remaining between them. The CDR3 spells CASFGQTNTEAFF. CDR3 sequence (DNA): TGCGCCAGCTTCGGACAGACGAACACTGAAGCTTTCTTT. Full variable domain (rest looked up from reference TRBV5-1 and TRBJ1-1): KAGVTQTPRYLIKTRGQQVTLSCSPISGHRSVSWYQQTPGQGLQFLFEYFSETQRNKGNFPGRFSGRQFSNSRSEMNVSTLELGDSALYLCASFGQTNTEAFFGQGTRLTVV.

V and J are TRBV10-3 and TRBJ1-2; D might be TRBD1 (6 bases). This CDR3 is 13 amino acids long. V lost 10 bases to trimming and J lost 5 bases, with 17 bases between them. Per the germline V gene, CDR1 is ENHRY and CDR2 is SYGVKD. The CDR3 DNA sequence: TGTGCCACAGCTGCGGACAGTCCTTATGGCTACACCTTC. The encoded protein is CATAADSPYGYTF.

This chain's CDR3 is CASSPDSYDTQYF. As DNA, the CDR3 is TGTGCCAGCAGCCCAGACTCTTATGATACGCAGTATTTT. The J gene is TRBJ2-3, the V gene TRBV7-3; D unclear. Trimming removed 5 bases from V and 6 bases from J, with 12 bases in between. CDR3 length: 13 amino acids. The germline gives CDR1 SGHTA, CDR2 FQGTGA.

The rearrangement links TRBV27 to TRBJ1-5; possibly TRBD1 for D (6 bases). This CDR3 contains 14 residues. V gave up 8 bases and J gave up 3 bases, with 14 bases separating them. Germline values: CDR1 MNHEY, CDR2 SMNVEV (reference sequence). CDR3 amino acids: CASGTSLTNQPQHF. The CDR3 region has the DNA TGTGCCAGCGGGACATCCCTCACCAATCAGCCCCAGCATTTT.

V usage is TRBV9 and J usage is TRBJ2-7; D is perhaps TRBD1 (5 bases). The CDR3 runs to 14 residues. The ends were cut back, 4 bases at V and 5 bases at J, with 16 bases in the middle. The germline V gene encodes CDR1 SGDLS and CDR2 YYNGEE. The CDR3 loop is CASSPATEMNEQYF. In DNA form, the CDR3 reads TGTGCCAGCAGCCCGGCGACAGAGATGAACGAGCAGTACTTC. Complete variable domain (other parts from reference TRBV9 and TRBJ2-7): DSGVTQTPKHLITATGQRVTLRCSPRSGDLSVYWYQQSLDQGLQFLIQYYNGEERAKGNILERFSAQQFPDLHSELNLSSLELGDSALYFCASSPATEMNEQYFGPGTRLTVT.

The V call is TRBV3-1 (or the pseudogene TRBV3-2), the J call TRBJ1-2, with 7 bases identical to TRBD1. J was trimmed by 4 bases and V by 0 bases; bases with no gene match: 14. CDR3 length equals 18 residues. Germline loops: CDR1 LGHDT, CDR2 YNNKEL (reference sequence). The CDR3 bases are TGTGCCAGCAGCCAAGATCGTCTTCTTAGGGGGCGCTTCTATGGCTACACCTTC. Translation gives CASSQDRLLRGRFYGYTF.

This chain links TRBV5-8 with TRBJ2-2; tentative D call: TRBD1 (6 bases). Looked up from germline, CDR1 is SGHTS and CDR2 is YDEGEE. Trimming took 7 bases from V and 0 from J, leaving 10 bases between them. This CDR3 is built from 14 residues. The CDR3 reads CASGGAPNTGELFF. CDR3 DNA: TGTGCCAGCGGGGGCGCGCCGAACACCGGGGAGCTGTTTTTT.

V is TRBV24-1 and J is TRBJ2-3; perhaps TRBD2 as D (6 bases). V lost 5 bases and J lost 4, with 9 bases in between. The CDR3 extends over 13 amino acids. Germline loops: CDR1 KGHDR, CDR2 SFDVKD. The CDR3 loop is CATSGGGADTQYF. In DNA form, the CDR3 reads TGTGCCACCAGTGGAGGAGGGGCAGATACGCAGTATTTT.

This clone was found a few times. This chain links TRBV7-2 with TRBJ2-1, with 7 bases matching TRBD2. Germline CDR1 SGHTA, CDR2 FQGNSA. The V and J ends lost 7 bases and 1 base, in that order; junction bases with no gene match: 7. The CDR3 runs 15 residues. The CDR3 spells CASTLAGGSYNEQFF. In DNA, the CDR3 is TGTGCCAGCACCCTTGCCGGGGGGTCCTACAATGAGCAGTTCTTC.

The chain recombines TRBV7-2 with TRBJ1-2; D remains unclear. The V end lost 4 bases, the J end lost 8 bases, and 8 bases lay between the germline ends. The CDR3 totals 11 residues. The V gene's germline CDR1 is SGHTA and CDR2 FQGNSA. The CDR3 region is CASSSVIGYTF. For the CDR3, the DNA is TGTGCCAGCAGCTCAGTGATAGGCTACACCTTC.

The chain uses TRBV28 and TRBJ2-2, with D tentatively TRBD1 (6 bases). The CDR3 has 16 residues. The V gene lost 7 bases and the J gene lost 1 base, with 16 bases spanning the gap. Looked up from germline, CDR1 is MDHEN and CDR2 is SYDVKM. Written as DNA, the CDR3 is TGTGCCAGCACCCGACCGGGGACACTGAACACCGGGGAGCTGTTTTTT. This gives the protein CASTRPGTLNTGELFF.

In nucleotides, the CDR3 is TGCGCCAGCAGCCAGGACAGGAGAAATGGCTACACCTTC. Protein product: CASSQDRRNGYTF. This rearrangement joins TRBV4-3 to TRBJ1-2, with TRBD1 identical over 7 bases. The CDR3 extends over 13 amino acids. V was pared by 3 bases and J by 6 bases, with 4 bases of the junction left unmatched. The germline V gene encodes CDR1 LGHNA and CDR2 YSLEER.

The chain carries TRBV4-2 and TRBJ1-2; maybe TRBD1 (6 bases). Trimming removed 2 bases at V and 8 bases at J, with 18 bases between. The CDR3 loop spans 15 amino acids. Germline CDR1 reads LGHNA; CDR2 reads YNFKEQ. For the CDR3, the DNA is TGTGCCAGCAGCCAATTCCGCGGACAGTCTCGGGGCTACACCTTC. Amino acid sequence: CASSQFRGQSRGYTF.

The chain has TRBV29-1 and TRBJ2-3; 7 positions agree with TRBD2. Losses at the gene ends were 7 bases for V and 3 bases for J; bases not matched to a gene: 10. This CDR3 comprises 14 residues. Germline V gives CDR1 SQVTM, CDR2 ANQGSEA. The CDR3 DNA is TGCAGCGGGCGACTAGCTTTAATGACAGATACGCAGTATTTT. As protein: CSGRLALMTDTQYF.

The V call is TRBV19, the J call TRBJ2-7; 10 bases are shared with TRBD2. J was trimmed by 6 bases and V by 1 base; bases with no gene match: 9. The CDR3 sequence is 16 residues long. The germline V gene has CDR1 LNHDA and CDR2 SQIVND (reference sequence). The CDR3 DNA sequence: TGTGCCAGTAGTATAGCTAGCGGGGGATTCTACTCCGAGCAGTACTTC. Its translation: CASSIASGGFYSEQYF.

This clone was counted a single time. The CDR3 region is CASSFGGPPVDEQFF. Here the CDR3 DNA reads TGTGCCAGCAGCTTCGGAGGGCCCCCTGTTGATGAGCAGTTCTTC. The rearrangement links TRBV7-9 to TRBJ2-1, with a weak D call TRBD2 (6 bases). This CDR3 region has 15 residues. Trimming took off 3 bases at V and 8 bases at J, with 17 bases between the two ends. From germline, CDR1 is SEHNR and CDR2 FQNEAQ (reference sequence).

The V and J genes are TRBV20-1 and TRBJ1-2; D unresolved. The CDR3 has 10 residues. Trimming removed 6 bases at V and 5 bases at J, with 7 bases between. Germline CDR1 reads DFQATT; CDR2 reads SNEGSKA (reference sequence). This chain's CDR3 is CSATSYGYTF. The CDR3 coding sequence is TGCAGTGCCACATCGTATGGCTACACCTTC.

This clone was picked up a small number of times. The chain uses TRBV23-1 and TRBJ2-7; 7 bases agree with TRBD2. TRBV23-1 is noted as an ORF with a role that remains uncertain. J was trimmed by 3 bases and V by 3 bases; bases with no gene match: 5. The CDR3 sequence is 14 residues long. This CDR3 is CASSQLGLHYEQYF. In DNA form, the CDR3 reads TGCGCCAGCAGTCAGTTGGGACTACACTACGAGCAGTACTTC.

The rearrangement uses TRBV6-2 or TRBV6-3 and TRBJ2-2; 9 bases line up with TRBD1. The CDR3 runs 15 residues. Germline V gene data show CDR1 as MNHEY and CDR2 as SVGEGT. Trimming cost V 6 bases and J 3 bases; bases outside gene matches: 5. CDR3 protein: CASSATGGDTGELFF. The DNA for the CDR3 is TGTGCCAGCAGCGCTACAGGGGGCGACACCGGGGAGCTGTTTTTT.

This chain uses TRBV15 with TRBJ1-5, with 9 nucleotides matching TRBD1. This CDR3 is 15 amino acids long. V shed 1 base and J 4 bases; nucleotides not matched to a gene: 2. Germline assignment: CDR1 LNHNV and CDR2 YYDKDF (reference sequence). The DNA of the CDR3 is TGTGCCACCAGCAGAGTCGGGACAGGGAATCAGCCCCAGCATTTT. The encoded protein is CATSRVGTGNQPQHF.

As to this clone: An end of the junction differs from the germline gene, which may be a read error. Written as DNA, the CDR3 is TGTGCCAGCAGCCTAGCTCCTGAGGCCTATGGCTACACCTTC. Protein: CASSLAPEAYGYTF. The chain joins TRBV7-9 to TRBJ1-2; the D is unclear. Germline-derived CDR1 and CDR2 are SEHNR and FQNEAQ (reference sequence). The CDR3 length is 14 residues.

The genes are TRBV30 and TRBJ1-1, with D hard to call. V gave up 4 bases and J gave up 3 bases, with 6 bases separating them. The germline V gene has CDR1 GTSNPN and CDR2 SVGIG (reference sequence). The CDR3 has 11 residues. The CDR3 DNA reads TGTGCCTGGAAACGGTACACTGAAGCTTTCTTT. Its protein product is CAWKRYTEAFF.